The rows below give T cell receptor beta chains drawn from one sample of a study of shared clonotypes between healthy human individuals. This table comes from immunoSEQ multiplex PCR, and its TCRdb copy is limited to in-frame clones, with some not included. The sample carries 150,000 to 200,000 clones, approximately 92% recorded once. Sequences were obtained from naive CD4+ T cells sorted from blood. The receptors derive from a woman aged 25 to 39 in good health. Each CDR3 is given with its conserved first and last residue. The D gene is left open where the match is weak. Clone size is not always given. Where it is, it says once, few, many or a class for expanded clones.

J gene,V gene,D gene,clone size,CDR3 protein,CDR3 DNA
TRBJ2-3,TRBV5-1,TRBD1,-,CASSYEPGQLTDTQYF,TGCGCCAGCAGCTACGAACCGGGACAGCTCACAGATACGCAGTATTTT
TRBJ2-7,TRBV6-6,-,once,CASSYADFSYEQYF,TGTGCCAGCAGTTACGCGGACTTCTCCTACGAGCAGTACTTC
TRBJ2-7,TRBV18,TRBD1,-,CASSKDRGYEQYF,TGTGCCAGCTCAAAGGACAGGGGTTACGAGCAGTACTTC
TRBJ2-5,TRBV19,TRBD2,-,CASSGLASEQYF,TGTGCCAGTTCGGGACTAGCGTCTGAGCAGTACTTC
TRBJ2-3,TRBV18,-,-,CASSSGGDTQYF,TGTGCTAGCTCATCTGGGGGAGATACGCAGTATTTT
TRBJ2-2,TRBV5-1,-,once,CASSLVAGNTGELFF,TGCGCCAGCAGCTTGGTGGCAGGGAACACCGGGGAGCTGTTTTTT
TRBJ2-7,TRBV27,-,-,CASSLRGLSLNEQYF,TGTGCCAGCAGTTTAAGAGGGCTCTCGCTCAACGAGCAGTACTTC
TRBJ2-5,TRBV20-1,-,-,CTAGETQYF,TGCACAGCGGGAGAGACCCAGTACTTC
TRBJ2-7,TRBV11-2,-,few,CASSLATGPEQYF,TGTGCCAGCAGCTTAGCAACAGGGCCCGAGCAGTACTTC
TRBJ1-1,TRBV18,TRBD1,-,CASSPIRQGANTEAFF,TGTGCCAGCTCACCAATCCGACAGGGGGCCAACACTGAAGCTTTCTTT
TRBJ2-5,TRBV6-5,-,-,CASSTGTETQYF,TGTGCCAGCAGTACGGGAACAGAGACCCAGTACTTC
TRBJ2-7,TRBV4-1,TRBD2,once,CASSQKITSANSYEQYF,TGCGCCAGCAGCCAAAAGATCACTAGCGCAAACTCCTACGAGCAGTACTTC
TRBJ2-1,TRBV5-4,TRBD1,-,CASSTDRQNNEQFF,TGTGCCAGCAGCACGGACAGGCAAAACAATGAGCAGTTCTTC
TRBJ2-7,TRBV7-9,TRBD1,-,CASSQDRVFYEQYF,TGTGCCAGCAGCCAGGACAGGGTATTCTACGAGCAGTACTTC
TRBJ1-2,TRBV28,-,-,CASSLRVRINYGYTF,TGTGCCAGCAGTTTGCGAGTTCGGATTAACTATGGCTACACCTTC
TRBJ1-5,TRBV18,TRBD1,-,CASSRQGGTSNQPQHF,TGTGCCAGCTCAAGACAGGGAGGAACTAGCAATCAGCCCCAGCATTTT
TRBJ1-5,TRBV5-1,-,-,CASSLALYRENQPQHF,TGCGCCAGCAGCTTGGCCCTATACAGGGAAAATCAGCCCCAGCATTTT
TRBJ2-7,TRBV15,-,-,CATSRIRELEQYF,TGTGCCACCAGCAGAATCCGGGAGCTCGAGCAGTACTTC
TRBJ2-1,TRBV7-9,-,-,CASSLVAAYNEQFF,TGTGCCAGCAGCTTAGTCGCTGCCTACAATGAGCAGTTCTTC
TRBJ1-5,TRBV7-9,TRBD1,-,CASSQGTDDQPQHF,TGTGCCAGCAGCCAGGGGACAGACGATCAGCCCCAGCATTTT
TRBJ2-3,TRBV4-1,-,-,CASSQVSFALDTQYF,TGCGCCAGCAGCCAAGTTTCCTTCGCCCTAGATACGCAGTATTTT
TRBJ1-1,TRBV2,-,-,CASSEIGRGPNTEAFF,TGTGCCAGCAGTGAAATCGGCCGGGGACCGAACACTGAAGCTTTCTTT
TRBJ1-4,TRBV4-1,TRBD1,-,CASSQAPQGAAATNEKLFF,TGCGCCAGCAGCCAAGCCCCCCAGGGGGCGGCGGCAACTAATGAAAAACTGTTTTTT
TRBJ1-1,TRBV7-9,-,once,CASSFMVGVDTEAFF,TGTGCCAGCAGCTTCATGGTGGGTGTTGACACTGAAGCTTTCTTT
TRBJ2-2,TRBV7-9,-,-,CASSLAHTGELFF,TGTGCCAGCAGCTTAGCCCACACCGGGGAGCTGTTTTTT
TRBJ1-5,TRBV19,-,-,CASSIDGKWTRSGQPQHF,TGTGCCAGTAGTATCGACGGTAAATGGACACGCTCGGGTCAGCCCCAGCATTTT
TRBJ2-2,TRBV10-1,TRBD1,-,CASRPGQGNTGELFF,TGCGCCAGCAGGCCGGGACAGGGGAACACCGGGGAGCTGTTTTTT
TRBJ1-1,TRBV27,-,-,CASRTENEAFF,TGTGCCAGCAGGACGGAGAATGAAGCTTTCTTT
TRBJ1-1,TRBV25-1,-,-,CASSDISGVEAFF,TGTGCCAGCAGTGACATTTCTGGCGTCGAAGCTTTCTTT
TRBJ1-2,TRBV2,-,-,CASRPMGIRDYGYTF,TGTGCCAGCAGGCCTATGGGTATTCGGGACTATGGCTACACCTTC
TRBJ2-7,TRBV28,-,-,CASSFYRAPYEQYF,TGTGCCAGCAGTTTTTACAGGGCACCCTACGAGCAGTACTTC
TRBJ1-3,TRBV30,-,-,CAWSPGNTIYF,TGTGCCTGGAGTCCTGGAAACACCATATATTTT
TRBJ1-1,TRBV5-8,-,-,CASSLFGAAVSEAFF,TGTGCCAGCAGCCTGTTTGGGGCGGCGGTTTCTGAAGCTTTCTTT
TRBJ1-1,TRBV28,-,-,CATHPPETLNTEAFF,TGTGCCACCCACCCGCCGGAAACACTGAACACTGAAGCTTTCTTT
TRBJ2-6,TRBV10-1,-,-,CASSESTADSGANVLTF,TGCGCCAGCAGTGAGTCAACCGCCGACTCTGGGGCCAACGTCCTGACTTTC
TRBJ1-4,TRBV2,TRBD1,-,CASSVTGINEKLFF,TGTGCCAGCAGTGTGACAGGGATTAATGAAAAACTGTTTTTT
TRBJ2-1,TRBV7-2,TRBD2,-,CASSLGGRERQFF,TGTGCCAGCAGCTTAGGAGGGCGGGAGCGGCAGTTCTTC
TRBJ1-5,TRBV7-9,-,-,CASSFSDSNQPQHF,TGTGCCAGCAGCTTCTCGGATAGCAATCAGCCCCAGCATTTT
TRBJ2-3,TRBV4-1,TRBD2,-,CASSPHGKREILDTQYF,TGCGCCAGCAGCCCCCATGGGAAGCGGGAGATATTAGATACGCAGTATTTT
TRBJ2-3,TRBV5-1,TRBD2,-,CASSLPTAAGEDTQYF,TGCGCCAGCAGCTTGCCCACAGCTGCGGGGGAAGATACGCAGTATTTT
TRBJ1-5,TRBV18,TRBD1,-,CASSPRGDSHQPQHF,TGTGCCAGCTCACCACGAGGGGACAGTCATCAGCCCCAGCATTTT
TRBJ2-1,TRBV19,-,-,CASTPLLRLTSQGEQFF,TGTGCCAGTACCCCTCTCTTAAGGCTAACTTCCCAGGGGGAGCAGTTCTTC
TRBJ2-6,TRBV10-3,-,-,CAIRPSTGSSGANVLTF,TGTGCCATCAGGCCTTCTACAGGGAGCTCTGGGGCCAACGTCCTGACTTTC
TRBJ1-1,TRBV20-1,-,-,CSARPATEAFF,TGCAGTGCTAGGCCAGCGACTGAAGCTTTCTTT
TRBJ2-3,TRBV5-1,TRBD2,-,CASKSGGGTDTQYF,TGCGCCAGCAAAAGCGGGGGAGGGACAGATACGCAGTATTTT
TRBJ1-6,TRBV28,-,-,CASSLKFPGALHF,TGTGCCAGCAGTTTAAAGTTTCCCGGAGCCCTCCACTTT
TRBJ2-7,TRBV18,TRBD1,-,CASSPPARGHLEQYF,TGTGCCAGCTCACCTCCGGCCAGGGGGCATCTCGAGCAGTACTTC
TRBJ1-3,TRBV29-1,-,-,CSVAQHSGNTIYF,TGCAGCGTTGCACAGCACTCTGGAAACACCATATATTTT
TRBJ2-7,TRBV28,TRBD1,-,CASSSPWTGGYEQYF,TGTGCCAGCAGTTCCCCCTGGACAGGGGGCTACGAGCAGTACTTC
TRBJ1-1,TRBV5-4,-,-,CASSLGQETEAFF,TGTGCCAGCAGCTTGGGCCAGGAAACTGAAGCTTTCTTT
TRBJ1-2,TRBV7-8,-,once,CASSLVSGPNYGYTF,TGTGCCAGCAGCTTAGTCTCAGGCCCTAACTATGGCTACACCTTC
TRBJ1-5,TRBV18,-,once,CASSRTSPGDGGQPQHF,TGTGCCAGCTCACGCACGTCCCCCGGGGACGGTGGTCAGCCCCAGCATTTT
TRBJ2-7,TRBV19,TRBD2,-,CASSLTSGLHYEQYF,TGTGCCAGTAGTTTAACTTCGGGACTACACTACGAGCAGTACTTC
TRBJ1-1,TRBV21-1,-,-,CASSQGRSGAFF,TGTGCCAGTTCACAGGGGCGTAGCGGCGCTTTCTTT
TRBJ2-5,TRBV5-6,-,-,CASSLFQETQYF,TGTGCCAGCAGCTTGTTTCAAGAGACCCAGTACTTC